The source of this T cell receptor (beta chain) is a study of cytomegalovirus exposure and HLA in healthy donors. Points from the study as a whole: Serostatus for CMV was the only available immune exposure information. Most subjects' HLA-A and HLA-B alleles were reportedly predicted from TCR beta sequences. Later on, a genetic analysis was performed. It linked a missense variant in DCLRE1C with V- and J-gene trimming of TCR beta. In an earlier analysis, productive rearrangement rates for most beta V segments clustered near 87% or 30%.

Amplification used 60 Vbeta primers and 13 Jbeta primers. The protocol was immunoSEQ multiplex PCR, while the TCRdb copy is restricted to in-frame clones and leaves out a portion. The sample has over 130,000 clones; almost 85% are singletons. CDR3 length: 15 amino acids. V lost 3 bases and J lost 3, with 13 bases in between. CDR1 and CDR2 from the germline V gene are KGHSH and LQKENI. This clone was detected a few times. Its matching antigen is unknown. The V and J genes are TRBV18 and TRBJ2-3; perhaps TRBD1 as D (5 bases). The sequencing sample was made of PBMCs. The sequence was obtained from a man between 25 and 39 years old in good health and CMV-seropositive. The CDR3: CASSPLGRVTDTQYF. DNA of the CDR3: TGTGCCAGCTCACCCTTGGGCAGGGTGACAGATACGCAGTATTTT.